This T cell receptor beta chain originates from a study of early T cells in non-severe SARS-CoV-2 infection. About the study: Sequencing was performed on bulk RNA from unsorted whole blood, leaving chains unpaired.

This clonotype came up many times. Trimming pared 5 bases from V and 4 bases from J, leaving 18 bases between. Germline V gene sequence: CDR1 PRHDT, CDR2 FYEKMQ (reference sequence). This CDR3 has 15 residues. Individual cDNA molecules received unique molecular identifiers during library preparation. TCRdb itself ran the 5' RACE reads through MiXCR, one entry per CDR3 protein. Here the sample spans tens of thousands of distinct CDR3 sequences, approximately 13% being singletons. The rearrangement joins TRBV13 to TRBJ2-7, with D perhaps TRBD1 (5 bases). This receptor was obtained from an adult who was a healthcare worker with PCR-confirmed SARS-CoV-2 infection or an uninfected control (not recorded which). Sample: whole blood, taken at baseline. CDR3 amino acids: CASSPRTSDNYEQYF. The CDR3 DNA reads TGTGCCAGCAGCCCCCGGACATCGGATAATTACGAGCAGTACTTC.